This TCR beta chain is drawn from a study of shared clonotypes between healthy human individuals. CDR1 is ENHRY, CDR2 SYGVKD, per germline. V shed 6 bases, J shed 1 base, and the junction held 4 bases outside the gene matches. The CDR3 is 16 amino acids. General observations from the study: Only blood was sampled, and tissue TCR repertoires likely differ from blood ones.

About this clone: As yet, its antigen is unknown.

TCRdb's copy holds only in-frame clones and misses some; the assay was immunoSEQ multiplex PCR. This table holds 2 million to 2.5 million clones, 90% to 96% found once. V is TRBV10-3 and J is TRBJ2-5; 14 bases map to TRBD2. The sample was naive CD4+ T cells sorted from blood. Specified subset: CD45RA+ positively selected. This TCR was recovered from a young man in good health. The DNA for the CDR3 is TGTGCCATCAGCCCGACTAGCGGGAGGGTCCAAGAGACCCAGTACTTC. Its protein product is CAISPTSGRVQETQYF.